The 16 T cell receptor beta chains below come from one sample, sequenced in a study of beta chain features in type 1 diabetes. cDNA synthesis used the whole RNA isolate, giving expressed TCRB sequences. TCRdb's copy holds only in-frame clones and misses some; the assay was immunoSEQ multiplex PCR. The sample has 350,000 to 450,000 clones; about 14% are singletons. Sequencing was done on a sample of naive CD4+ T cells from blood. All receptors come from a man younger than 45 in good health.

V gene TRBV11-3 combines with J gene TRBJ2-1; no clear D gene. The CDR3 covers 17 residues. Germline lookup yields CDR1 SGHNT and CDR2 YENEEA. V lost 0 bases and J 0 bases, leaving 12 bases between the germline ends. The CDR3 nucleotides are TGTGCCAGCAGCTTAGATCGTATGGGCAGCTCCTACAATGAGCAGTTCTTC. It specifies CASSLDRMGSSYNEQFF.

The chain carries TRBV7-2 and TRBJ2-3, with 9 nucleotides matching TRBD1. Germline lookup yields CDR1 SGHTA and CDR2 FQGNSA. The CDR3 is 16 residues long. Trimming removed 7 bases from V and 0 bases from J; junction bases left unmatched: 8. CDR3: CASTAGQGTSTDTQYF. The CDR3 DNA follows: TGTGCCAGCACCGCGGGACAGGGTACTAGCACAGATACGCAGTATTTT.

The V gene is TRBV7-2, the J gene TRBJ2-7; 7 nucleotides match TRBD1. V shed 2 bases and J 2 bases; nucleotides not matched to a gene: 9. CDR1 is SGHTA, CDR2 FQGNSA, per germline. The CDR3 consists of 16 residues. CDR3 in DNA: TGTGCCAGCAGCTTAATTGGGGACAGCCAAGCCTACGAGCAGTACTTC. Translation: CASSLIGDSQAYEQYF.

The chain recombines TRBV25-1 with TRBJ1-2, with D hard to call. Trimming pared 5 bases from V and 3 bases from J, leaving 16 bases between. The CDR3 extends over 15 amino acids. CDR1 and CDR2 (germline): MGHDK, SYGVNS. The CDR3 reads CASSPPGVGYYGYTF. In DNA, the CDR3 is TGTGCCAGCAGTCCACCGGGAGTCGGTTACTATGGCTACACCTTC.

This sequence joins TRBV30 and TRBJ2-2, with a tentative D call TRBD1 (6 bases). This CDR3 region has 14 residues. Germline loops: CDR1 GTSNPN, CDR2 SVGIG (reference sequence). Trimming pared 1 base from V and 5 bases from J, leaving 11 bases between. The CDR3 region has the DNA TGTGCCTGGAGTGGGACAGTAAAGACCGGGGAGCTGTTTTTT. Amino acids: CAWSGTVKTGELFF.

The V call is TRBV9, the J call TRBJ2-2; D ambiguous. The CDR3 spans 14 residues. Germline loops: CDR1 SGDLS, CDR2 YYNGEE. V was shortened by 5 bases and J by 1 base, with 9 bases between the two germline ends. The CDR3 protein is CASRPQRNTGELFF. Written as DNA, the CDR3 is TGTGCCAGCAGGCCTCAGAGGAACACCGGGGAGCTGTTTTTT.

This chain joins TRBV7-2 and TRBJ1-1; D gene ambiguous. This CDR3 comprises 12 residues. Germline V gene sequence: CDR1 SGHTA, CDR2 FQGNSA. V shed 3 bases and J shed 6 bases, with 8 bases lying between them. The CDR3 region has the DNA TGTGCCAGCAGCTTTCAGGAATCTGAAGCTTTCTTT. This sequence encodes CASSFQESEAFF.

CDR3 in DNA: TGTGCCAGCAGGGGCAAGGGAGTGAACAATGAGCAGTTCTTC. Translating gives CASRGKGVNNEQFF. V usage is TRBV7-8 and J usage is TRBJ2-1, with a weak D call TRBD2 (5 bases). V was trimmed by 6 bases and J by 5 bases, leaving 14 bases between them. This CDR3 has 14 residues. Germline CDR1 and CDR2: SGHVS and FQNEAQ. Variable domain in full (rest from reference TRBV7-8 and TRBJ2-1): GAGVSQSPRYKVAKRGQDVALRCDPISGHVSLFWYQQALGQGPEFLTYFQNEAQLDKSGLPSDRFFAERPEGSVSTLKIQRTQQEDSAVYLCASRGKGVNNEQFFGPGTRLTVL.

This chain links TRBV7-2 with TRBJ2-5; D unresolved. Germline V gives CDR1 SGHTA, CDR2 FQGNSA. The CDR3 is 11 residues long. Trimming pared 5 bases from V and 5 bases from J, leaving 6 bases between. The CDR3 DNA reads as TGTGCCAGCAGCCAACCGGAGACCCAGTACTTC. Amino acids: CASSQPETQYF.

This clone was counted between two and nine times. V gene TRBV5-6 combines with J gene TRBJ1-2; 8 nucleotides align to TRBD1. The CDR3 extends over 15 amino acids. Germline-derived CDR1 and CDR2 are SGHDT and YYEEEE. J was trimmed by 8 bases and V by 4 bases; bases with no gene match: 13. CDR3 amino acids: CASSQDRAVPGGYTF. CDR3 DNA sequence: TGTGCCAGCAGCCAGGACAGGGCCGTTCCGGGAGGCTACACCTTC.

This chain connects TRBV7-2 to TRBJ2-3; D remains ambiguous. Germline CDR1 SGHTA, CDR2 FQGNSA. The CDR3 totals 13 residues. Trimming cost V 5 bases and J 4 bases, with 10 bases left between them. CDR3 in amino acids: CASSRTHPDTQYF. Here the CDR3 DNA reads TGTGCCAGCAGCCGGACCCATCCAGATACGCAGTATTTT.

About this clone itself: Other nucleotide sequences in the sample specify the same CDR3. The genes are TRBV7-9 and TRBJ2-7, with 10 bases lining up with TRBD2. CDR1 SEHNR and CDR2 FQNEAQ come from the germline V gene (reference sequence). The V segment lost 4 bases and the J segment 0 bases; nucleotides outside the gene matches: 3. The CDR3 has 15 amino acids. The CDR3: CASSSGLADSYEQYV. In nucleotides, the CDR3 is TGTGCCAGCAGCTCAGGACTAGCGGACTCCTACGAGCAGTACGTC.

This clone was detected a few times. The chain links TRBV7-2 to TRBJ2-1; the D call may be TRBD1 or TRBD2 (5 bases each). Trimming left V 2 bases short and J 11 bases short, with 19 bases between. The V gene's germline CDR1 is SGHTA and CDR2 FQGNSA. The CDR3 sequence is 15 residues long. CDR3 DNA: TGTGCCAGCAGCTTACGTTCTCAGGGAGAAAAGAAGCAGTTCTTC. Protein sequence: CASSLRSQGEKKQFF.

V and J are TRBV29-1 and TRBJ1-3; D perhaps matches TRBD1 (5 bases). The length of the CDR3 is 15 residues. V lost 5 bases, J lost 3 bases, and 17 bases lay in between. Germline V gene lookup returns CDR1 SQVTM and CDR2 ANQGSEA. The CDR3 DNA is TGCAGCGTTACAGACCCGCCAGGGTATGGAAACACCATATATTTT. Its protein is CSVTDPPGYGNTIYF.

This clone came up a few times. This chain connects TRBV7-2 to TRBJ2-3; TRBD2 matches 7 bases. From germline, CDR1 is SGHTA and CDR2 FQGNSA. This CDR3 has 16 residues. Losses at the gene ends were 1 base for V and 6 bases for J; bases not matched to a gene: 10. CDR3 bases: TGTGCCAGCAGCTTAGGCGGGAGCGGGAAGTCGGATACGCAGTATTTT. Translating it yields CASSLGGSGKSDTQYF.

The genes are TRBV15 and TRBJ2-7; D unresolved. The V and J ends lost 1 base and 0 bases respectively, with 16 bases between them. This CDR3 is 17 amino acids long. CDR1 and CDR2 from the germline V gene are LNHNV and YYDKDF (reference sequence). The CDR3 nucleotides are TGTGCCACCAGCAGAGTCCTCCCGAGAGTAAGCTCCTACGAGCAGTACGTC. Protein: CATSRVLPRVSSYEQYV.